The T cell receptor (beta chain) under discussion was sequenced for a study of T-cell reconstitution after alpha-beta-depleted transplantation in children (dated by TCRdb to about 2016). About the study as a whole: T-cell immune reconstitution after TCRalphabeta/CD19-depleted allogeneic hematopoietic cell transplantation in children was quantitatively tracked in the study by means of TCR repertoire profiling.

CDR3 length: 16 amino acids, cysteine to phenylalanine. Only the CDR3 part of the read is kept: 48 bases, read in frame from the first base. The V and J ends are trimmed by 2 bases and 0 bases, leaving 8 bases between them. Sequences SGHVS (CDR1) and FQNEAQ (CDR2) are obtained from the germline V gene. The library was made by PCR. The instrument was an Illumina HiSeq 2500. TCR libraries were prepared with molecular barcoding, using unique molecular identifiers to normalize TCRbeta repertoire quantification. In-frame beta chains were kept once TCRdb had trimmed the public reads at Q25 with fastp and called clones with MiXCR. Each CDR3 protein appears once, grouped with its most common genes and DNA. The sample includes 380,000 or so distinct CDR3 sequences, with roughly 15% observed a single time. The top ten clonotypes cover over 3.5% of the sample. This clonotype came up a few times. Its antigen has not been determined. No base qualities exist here, and no much larger clone lies one base off it.

The receptor's source is a human donor who donated a stem cell graft to a child with Fanconi anemia. This chain is built from TRBV7-8 and TRBJ2-6, with a weak D call of TRBD2 (6 bases match). This material consisted of PBMCs, taken from the stem cell graft. The DNA sequence is as follows: TGTGCCAGCAGCTTATTGGGGGGCTCTGGGGCCAACGTCCTGACTTTC. Translation gives CASSLLGGSGANVLTF.